Listed below are T cell receptor beta chains from one sample, sequenced in a study of blood T cell repertoires in COVID-19. Sequencing used immunoSEQ multiplex PCR; TCRdb keeps in-frame clones, though not all of them. The repertoire has 450,000 to 500,000 clones, over 75% of them found once; the top ten carry approximately 3%. The sequencing sample was made of peripheral blood. These receptors all come from a human donor in a cohort sampled during active COVID-19. The conserved cysteine and the conserved F or W are not part of the CDR3 here.

V gene	J gene	CDR3 protein
TRBV14	TRBJ2-3	ASSQGLGAYTNTQY
TRBV5-1	TRBJ1-2	ASSLRTGGDANYGYT
TRBV11-2	TRBJ2-4	ASSPRTGRDIQY
TRBV19	TRBJ2-2	ASTLQPATSGRMSGELF
TRBV4-3	TRBJ2-2	ASSHYLEGDTGELF
TRBV9	TRBJ1-2	ASSVGRHYGYT
TRBV14	TRBJ2-2	ASSLLGPDTGELF
TRBV15	TRBJ2-1	ATSRDSGTWSEQF
TRBV7-2	TRBJ2-3	ASSLSGLADTDTQY
TRBV6-2/TRBV6-3	TRBJ1-2	ASSYADRRTANDYGYT
TRBV5-1	TRBJ2-7	ASSLAGLAGGSYEQY
TRBV4-1	TRBJ1-1	ASSQTEGTEAF
TRBV7-8	TRBJ2-1	ASARRLSYNEQF
TRBV6-5	TRBJ2-3	ASSFGMGTDTQY
TRBV11-2	TRBJ1-3	ASSPLDRNGNTIY
TRBV11-2	TRBJ1-3	ASSLDSGGSGNTIY
TRBV5-1	TRBJ1-3	ASSLVSGNTIY
TRBV30	TRBJ1-1	AWTPNGRV
TRBV24-1	TRBJ2-1	ATSDSRGPNINEQF
TRBV29-1	TRBJ2-1	SVGGTSGEQF
TRBV7-2	TRBJ2-7	ASSLRGQSYEQY
TRBV28	TRBJ1-1	ASSLLTGGAARRGTEAF
TRBV19	TRBJ2-7	ASRSTGRWNEQY
TRBV18	TRBJ1-1	ASSRTGINTEAF
TRBV27	TRBJ2-5	ASSLGPRFGQEETQY
TRBV6-2/TRBV6-3	TRBJ2-3	ASSYTQRTTDTQY
TRBV18	TRBJ2-7	ASSPPTGTYEQY
TRBV9	TRBJ2-3	ASSVGGTSALDPTQY
TRBV19	TRBJ1-5	ASTGTFSNQPQH
TRBV27	TRBJ2-2	ASSFSTSGRNTGELF
TRBV3-1/TRBV3-2	TRBJ2-7	ASSPPSGRAGEQY
TRBV18	TRBJ1-1	ASSRLGTGVNTEAF
TRBV19	TRBJ1-1	ASTQGSTEAF
TRBV2	TRBJ2-1	ATKDRTENEQF
TRBV9	TRBJ1-1	ASRPGVNTEAF
TRBV5-1	TRBJ1-4	ASSLHRQGSTNEKLF
TRBV19	TRBJ2-7	ASSIETDYEQY
TRBV19	TRBJ1-1	ASTVDRGKGAAF
TRBV28	TRBJ2-7	ASRSAGTGTYEQY
TRBV3-1/TRBV3-2	TRBJ1-1	ASSQGEGANTEAF
TRBV30	TRBJ2-3	AWSVHPSVSTDTQY
TRBV19	TRBJ2-4	ASSMGEGQGRAKNIQY
TRBV19	TRBJ1-1	ASSIGPGSTEAF
TRBV9	TRBJ2-7	ASSEGIAGVGYEQY
TRBV28	TRBJ1-1	ASSPSGTGGVGAEAF
TRBV9	TRBJ2-3	ASSVRQTTDTQY
TRBV5-4	TRBJ2-3	ASTDRGTETDTQY
TRBV5-1	TRBJ1-2	ASSQFSGTGATNYGYT
TRBV18	TRBJ2-1	ASSSAGTGGYNEQF
TRBV20-1	TRBJ1-2	SASEGAGGYT
TRBV11-3	TRBJ2-1	ASSLGPLESYNEQF
TRBV6-1	TRBJ2-2	ASSATTRTNTGELF
TRBV3-1/TRBV3-2	TRBJ2-7	ASEVDRGREQY
TRBV6-2/TRBV6-3	TRBJ2-7	ASSLSAYEQY
TRBV30	TRBJ2-3	AWSVGGSTDTQY